Presented here are 14 T cell receptor beta chains from one specimen sequenced in a study of T cell responses to AZD1222 COVID-19 vaccine. Using immunoSEQ multiplex PCR, the repertoire was profiled, and TCRdb retains in-frame clones only, with some absent. The repertoire table contains over 140,000 clones. Sequenced sample: peripheral blood. These receptor sequences come from an adult in good health.

V usage is TRBV9 and J usage is TRBJ1-1; TRBD1 might be the D (5 bases). The ends were cut back, 0 bases at V and 4 bases at J, with 10 bases in the middle. In germline, CDR1 is SGDLS, CDR2 YYNGEE. This CDR3 has 14 amino acids. This CDR3 is CASSVGSGPTEAFF. The CDR3, as DNA: TGTGCCAGCAGCGTAGGGTCGGGGCCCACTGAAGCTTTCTTT.

This chain connects TRBV19 to TRBJ2-2, with 9 bases aligning to TRBD1. This CDR3 has 16 amino acids. CDR1 LNHDA and CDR2 SQIVND come from the germline V gene (reference sequence). Trimming removed 4 bases from V and 5 bases from J; junction bases left unmatched: 8. Here the CDR3 reads CASSTGQGRGTGELFF. CDR3 sequence (DNA): TGTGCCAGTAGTACAGGACAGGGGAGGGGAACCGGGGAGCTGTTTTTT.

The chain carries TRBV10-3 and TRBJ2-5, with D tentatively TRBD1 or TRBD2 (5 bases each). Germline values: CDR1 ENHRY, CDR2 SYGVKD. CDR3 length: 14 amino acids. V lost 6 bases and J lost 2, with 13 bases in between. The CDR3 loop is CAISSGPEQETQYF. The CDR3 coding sequence is TGTGCCATCAGCTCGGGGCCCGAACAAGAGACCCAGTACTTC.

The chain carries TRBV19 and TRBJ1-1; D remains unclear. The CDR3 totals 13 residues. Trimming pared 5 bases from V and 8 bases from J, leaving 15 bases between. From germline, CDR1 is LNHDA and CDR2 SQIVND (reference sequence). In nucleotides, the CDR3 is TGTGCCAGTAGTTCCTCCGGGGTGGGGGAAGCTTTCTTT. Translated: CASSSSGVGEAFF. Drawing the rest from reference TRBV19 and TRBJ1-1, the complete variable domain is DGGITQSPKYLFRKEGQNVTLSCEQNLNHDAMYWYRQDPGQGLRLIYYSQIVNDFQKGDIAEGYSVSREKKESFPLTVTSAQKNPTAFYLCASSSSGVGEAFFGQGTRLTVV.

The V call is TRBV5-1, the J call TRBJ1-2, with 7 bases lining up with TRBD1. CDR1 is SGHRS and CDR2 is YFSETQ in the germline V gene. J was trimmed by 7 bases and V by 5 bases; bases with no gene match: 11. The CDR3 length is 14 residues. CDR3 region: CASRQGTDSRGYTF. CDR3 DNA sequence: TGCGCCAGCAGGCAGGGGACAGATTCTCGTGGCTACACCTTC.

The chain links TRBV18 to TRBJ1-1, with D possibly matching TRBD1 (5 bases). Per germline, CDR1 KGHSH and CDR2 LQKENI. The CDR3 contains 14 residues. V shed 4 bases and J shed 6 bases, with 15 bases lying between them. CDR3 nucleotide sequence: TGTGCCAGCTCACTCCGACACGGGGACGCTGAAGCTTTCTTT. Amino acid sequence: CASSLRHGDAEAFF.

CDR3 sequence: CASRTDWNTEAFF. The CDR3 region has the DNA TGTGCCAGCAGGACCGACTGGAACACTGAAGCTTTCTTT. The rearrangement links TRBV5-4 to TRBJ1-1; D remains unclear. This CDR3 spans 13 amino acids. Trimming cost V 5 bases and J 1 base, with 9 bases left between them. Per the germline V gene, CDR1 is SGHNT and CDR2 is YYREEE (reference sequence).

This rearrangement joins TRBV18 to TRBJ2-1, with 8 positions matching TRBD1. The CDR3 totals 17 residues. V was clipped by 5 bases and J by 2 bases; unmatched bases: 11. The V gene's germline CDR1 is KGHSH and CDR2 LQKENI. In DNA, the CDR3 is TGTGCCAGCTCAACCCTAGGACAGGGCCCTGCCTACAATGAGCAGTTCTTC. Its protein product is CASSTLGQGPAYNEQFF. Together with reference TRBV18 and TRBJ2-1, the CDR3 gives the full variable domain: NAGVMQNPRHLVRRRGQEARLRCSPMKGHSHVYWYRQLPEEGLKFMVYLQKENIIDESGMPKERFSAEFPKEGPSILRIQQVVRGDSAAYFCASSTLGQGPAYNEQFFGPGTRLTVL.

The chain couples TRBV13 to TRBJ2-3, with a weak D call TRBD2 (5 bases). CDR3 size: 14 residues. V was cut by 5 bases and J by 1 base, with 10 bases left in between. CDR1 and CDR2 (germline): PRHDT, FYEKMQ (reference sequence). CDR3: CASSTRDGTDTQYF. The CDR3 region has the DNA TGTGCCAGCAGCACCCGGGATGGCACAGATACGCAGTATTTT.

The chain employs TRBV19 and TRBJ2-7; weak D call: TRBD2 (5 bases). Germline V gene lookup returns CDR1 LNHDA and CDR2 SQIVND (reference sequence). The germline V and J ends were trimmed by 7 bases and 3 bases, with 10 bases remaining between them. This CDR3 has 12 amino acids. The CDR3 spells CASTNRGYEQYF. For the CDR3, the DNA is TGTGCCAGTACCAACCGGGGCTACGAGCAGTACTTC.

CDR3 coding DNA: TGTGCCAGCAGTTTAGTAAATGAGCAGTTCTTC. Its translation is CASSLVNEQFF. The rearrangement joins TRBV12-3 or TRBV12-4 to TRBJ2-1, with unresolved D. Trimming shortened V by 1 base and J by 7 bases, and 2 bases separated the two germline ends. This CDR3 region has 11 residues.

The chain uses TRBV11-2 and TRBJ1-6; D might be TRBD1 (5 bases). Germline assignment: CDR1 SGHAT and CDR2 FQNNGV. V dropped 1 base and J dropped 8 bases, with 12 bases sitting between them. The CDR3 covers 15 residues. This CDR3 reads CASSLGWDGDSPLHF. The CDR3 bases are TGTGCCAGCAGCTTAGGCTGGGACGGGGATTCACCCCTCCACTTT.

The chain links TRBV5-8 to TRBJ2-1; 8 bases map to TRBD2. V gave up 4 bases and J gave up 7 bases; unmatched junction bases: 16. The CDR3 is made up of 17 amino acids. Looked up from germline, CDR1 is SGHTS and CDR2 is YDEGEE. CDR3 DNA sequence: TGTGCCAGCAGCACCGGACTAGCCCCATCGATGCTAAATGAGCAGTTCTTC. This encodes CASSTGLAPSMLNEQFF.

The chain recombines TRBV18 with TRBJ2-2; D gene unclear. Per germline, CDR1 KGHSH and CDR2 LQKENI. CDR3 length: 12 residues. Trimming shortened V by 3 bases and J by 6 bases, and 5 bases separated the two germline ends. The CDR3 DNA reads as TGTGCCAGCTCACCGGCATCCGGGGAGCTGTTTTTT. Translated: CASSPASGELFF.